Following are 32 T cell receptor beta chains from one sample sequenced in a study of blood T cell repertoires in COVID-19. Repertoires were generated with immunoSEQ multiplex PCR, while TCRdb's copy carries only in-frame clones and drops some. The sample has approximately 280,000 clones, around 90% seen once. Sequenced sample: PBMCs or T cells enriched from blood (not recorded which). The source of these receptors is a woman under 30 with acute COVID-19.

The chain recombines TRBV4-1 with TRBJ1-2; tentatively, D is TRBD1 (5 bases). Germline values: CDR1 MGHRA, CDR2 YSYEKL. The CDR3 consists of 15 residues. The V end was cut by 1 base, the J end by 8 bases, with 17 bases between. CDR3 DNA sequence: TGCGCCAGCAGCCAAGTTGCGACGGGGGGAGGAGGCTACACCTTC. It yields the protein CASSQVATGGGGYTF.

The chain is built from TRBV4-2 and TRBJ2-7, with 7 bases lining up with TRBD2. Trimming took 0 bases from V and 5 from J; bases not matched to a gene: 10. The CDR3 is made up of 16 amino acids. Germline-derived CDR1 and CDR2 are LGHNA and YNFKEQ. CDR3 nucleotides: TGTGCCAGCAGCCAAGATCCGGCTAGCGGTGGCCACGAGCAGTACTTC. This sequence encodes CASSQDPASGGHEQYF.

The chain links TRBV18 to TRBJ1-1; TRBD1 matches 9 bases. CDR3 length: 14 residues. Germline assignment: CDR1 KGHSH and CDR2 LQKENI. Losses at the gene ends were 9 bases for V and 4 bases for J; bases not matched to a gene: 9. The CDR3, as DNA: TGTGCCAGTCTTAGGGACAGGGACGTCACTGAAGCTTTCTTT. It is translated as CASLRDRDVTEAFF.

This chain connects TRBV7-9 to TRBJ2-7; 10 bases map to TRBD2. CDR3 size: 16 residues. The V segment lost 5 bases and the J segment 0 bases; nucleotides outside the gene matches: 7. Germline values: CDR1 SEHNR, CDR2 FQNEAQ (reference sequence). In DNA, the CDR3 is TGTGCCAGCAGCCCCCAGAGCGGGAGGGCCTCCTACGAGCAGTACTTC. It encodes CASSPQSGRASYEQYF.

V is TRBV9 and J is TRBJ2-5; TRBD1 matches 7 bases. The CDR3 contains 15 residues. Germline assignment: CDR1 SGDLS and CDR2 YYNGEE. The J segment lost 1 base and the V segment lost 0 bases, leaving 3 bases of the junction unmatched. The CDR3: CASSVGSGGQETQYF. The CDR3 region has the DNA TGTGCCAGCAGCGTAGGGTCAGGGGGCCAAGAGACCCAGTACTTC.

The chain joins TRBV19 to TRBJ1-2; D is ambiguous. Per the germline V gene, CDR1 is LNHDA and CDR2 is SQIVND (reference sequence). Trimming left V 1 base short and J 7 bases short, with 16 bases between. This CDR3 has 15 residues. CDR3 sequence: CASSIAARVPSGYTF. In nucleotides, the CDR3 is TGTGCCAGTAGTATAGCTGCCCGCGTGCCTAGTGGCTACACCTTC.

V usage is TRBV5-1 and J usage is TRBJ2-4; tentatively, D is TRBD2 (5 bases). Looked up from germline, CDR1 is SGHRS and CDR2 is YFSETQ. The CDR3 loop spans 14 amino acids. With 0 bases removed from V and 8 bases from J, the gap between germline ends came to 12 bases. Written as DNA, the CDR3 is TGCGCCAGCAGCTTGGGGTTCGGGGTTGACATTCAGTACTTC. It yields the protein CASSLGFGVDIQYF.

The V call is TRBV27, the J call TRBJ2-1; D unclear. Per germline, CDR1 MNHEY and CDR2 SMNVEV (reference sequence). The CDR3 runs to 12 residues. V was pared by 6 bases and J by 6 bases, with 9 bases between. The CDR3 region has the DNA TGTGCCAGCAGGGGCAGTCCCAATGAGCAGTTCTTC. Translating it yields CASRGSPNEQFF.

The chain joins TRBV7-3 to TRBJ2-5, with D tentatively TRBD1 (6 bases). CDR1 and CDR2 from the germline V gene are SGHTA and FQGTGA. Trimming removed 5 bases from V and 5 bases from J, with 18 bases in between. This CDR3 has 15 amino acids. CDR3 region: CASSATAGVRETQYF. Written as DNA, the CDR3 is TGTGCCAGCAGCGCGACCGCAGGGGTACGGGAGACCCAGTACTTC.

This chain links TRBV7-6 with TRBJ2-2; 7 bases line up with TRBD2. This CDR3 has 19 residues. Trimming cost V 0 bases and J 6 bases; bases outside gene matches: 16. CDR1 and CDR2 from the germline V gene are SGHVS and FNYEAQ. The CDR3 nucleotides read TGTGCCAGCAGCTTAGCGCCTAGGCGGGGGTCCGGAGTCGCCGGGGAGCTGTTTTTT. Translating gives CASSLAPRRGSGVAGELFF.

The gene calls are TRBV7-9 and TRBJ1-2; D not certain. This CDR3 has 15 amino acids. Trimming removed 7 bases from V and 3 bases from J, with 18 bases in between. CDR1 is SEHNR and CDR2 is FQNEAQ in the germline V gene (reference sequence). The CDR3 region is CASTNPRGFYYGYTF. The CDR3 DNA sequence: TGTGCCAGCACCAACCCCCGGGGTTTTTACTATGGCTACACCTTC.

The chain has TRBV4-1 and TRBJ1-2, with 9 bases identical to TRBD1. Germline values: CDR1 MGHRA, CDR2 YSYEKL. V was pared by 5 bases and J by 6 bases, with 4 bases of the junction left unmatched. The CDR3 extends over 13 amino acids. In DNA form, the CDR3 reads TGCGCCAGCAGCATCCGGACAGGGGATGGCTACACCTTC. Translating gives CASSIRTGDGYTF.

The CDR3 bases are TGTGCCAGTAGTCGAAACGACAGGGGCGGCTCCTACGAGCAGTACTTC. Translated, it gives CASSRNDRGGSYEQYF. The chain links TRBV19 to TRBJ2-7, with 8 bases matching TRBD1. V was clipped by 5 bases and J by 0 bases; unmatched bases: 9. The CDR3 runs 16 residues. The V gene's germline CDR1 is LNHDA and CDR2 SQIVND (reference sequence).

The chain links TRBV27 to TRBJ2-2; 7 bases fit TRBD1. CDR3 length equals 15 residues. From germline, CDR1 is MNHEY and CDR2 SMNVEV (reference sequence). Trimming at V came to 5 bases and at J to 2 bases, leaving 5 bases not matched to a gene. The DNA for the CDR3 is TGTGCCAGCAGTCTGGGACAGAGAAACACCGGGGAGCTGTTTTTT. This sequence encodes CASSLGQRNTGELFF.

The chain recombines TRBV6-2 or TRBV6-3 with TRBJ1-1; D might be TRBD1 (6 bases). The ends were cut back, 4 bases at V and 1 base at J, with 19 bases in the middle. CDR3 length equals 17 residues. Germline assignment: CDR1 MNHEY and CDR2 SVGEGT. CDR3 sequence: CASSSFEGGVRNTEAFF. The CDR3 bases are TGTGCCAGCAGTTCCTTCGAAGGGGGGGTGAGGAACACTGAAGCTTTCTTT.

As DNA, the CDR3 is TGTGCCAGCAGCTTAGGAGGTGCTAGCGGGAGCACAGAGACCCAGTACTTC. Residues: CASSLGGASGSTETQYF. The chain uses TRBV7-8 and TRBJ2-5; 10 bases map to TRBD2. In germline, CDR1 is SGHVS, CDR2 FQNEAQ. The CDR3 has 17 amino acids. V trimming: 1 base; J trimming: 4 bases; junction bases outside the gene matches: 9. Full variable domain (rest looked up from reference TRBV7-8 and TRBJ2-5): GAGVSQSPRYKVAKRGQDVALRCDPISGHVSLFWYQQALGQGPEFLTYFQNEAQLDKSGLPSDRFFAERPEGSVSTLKIQRTQQEDSAVYLCASSLGGASGSTETQYFGPGTRLLVL.

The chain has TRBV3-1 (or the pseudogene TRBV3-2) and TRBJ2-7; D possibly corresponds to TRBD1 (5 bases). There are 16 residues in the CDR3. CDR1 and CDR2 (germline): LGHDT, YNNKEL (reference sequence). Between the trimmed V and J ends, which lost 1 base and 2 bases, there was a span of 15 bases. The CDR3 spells CASSQVSGPGPYEQYF. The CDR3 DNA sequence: TGTGCCAGCAGCCAAGTCTCAGGGCCGGGCCCCTACGAGCAGTACTTC.

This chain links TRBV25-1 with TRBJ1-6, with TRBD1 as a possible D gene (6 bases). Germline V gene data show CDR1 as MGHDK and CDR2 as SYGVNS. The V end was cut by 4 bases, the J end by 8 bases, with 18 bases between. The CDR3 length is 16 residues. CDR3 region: CASSALQGRLDSPLHF. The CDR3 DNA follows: TGTGCCAGCAGTGCCCTTCAGGGGAGATTAGATTCACCCCTCCACTTT.

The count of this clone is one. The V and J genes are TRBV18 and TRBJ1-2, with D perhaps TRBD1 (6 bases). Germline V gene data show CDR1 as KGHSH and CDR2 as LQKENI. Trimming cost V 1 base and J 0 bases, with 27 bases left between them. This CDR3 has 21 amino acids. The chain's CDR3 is CASSPLTGGMMRTETNYGYTF. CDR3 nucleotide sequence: TGTGCCAGCTCACCACTAACGGGGGGAATGATGCGGACAGAAACTAACTATGGCTACACCTTC. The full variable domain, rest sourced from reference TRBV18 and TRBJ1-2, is NAGVMQNPRHLVRRRGQEARLRCSPMKGHSHVYWYRQLPEEGLKFMVYLQKENIIDESGMPKERFSAEFPKEGPSILRIQQVVRGDSAAYFCASSPLTGGMMRTETNYGYTFGSGTRLTVV.

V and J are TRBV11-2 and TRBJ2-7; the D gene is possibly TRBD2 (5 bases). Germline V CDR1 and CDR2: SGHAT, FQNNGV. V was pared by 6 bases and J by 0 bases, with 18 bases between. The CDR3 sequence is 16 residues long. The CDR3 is CASSSPGLASSYEQYF. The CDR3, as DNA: TGTGCCAGCAGTTCCCCGGGGTTGGCGAGCTCCTACGAGCAGTACTTC.

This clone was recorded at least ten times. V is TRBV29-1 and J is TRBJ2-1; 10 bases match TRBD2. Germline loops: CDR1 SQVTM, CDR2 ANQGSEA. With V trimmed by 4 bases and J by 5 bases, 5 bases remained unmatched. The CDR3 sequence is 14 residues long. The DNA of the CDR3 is TGCAGCGTTGTTCTAGCGGGAGTGGACAATGAGCAGTTCTTC. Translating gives CSVVLAGVDNEQFF.

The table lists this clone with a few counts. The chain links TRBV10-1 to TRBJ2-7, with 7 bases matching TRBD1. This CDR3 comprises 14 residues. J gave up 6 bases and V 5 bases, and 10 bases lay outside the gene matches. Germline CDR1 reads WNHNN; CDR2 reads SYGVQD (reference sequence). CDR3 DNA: TGCGCCAGCAGTCCCGGGACAGCTCTCATCGAGCAGTACTTC. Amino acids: CASSPGTALIEQYF.

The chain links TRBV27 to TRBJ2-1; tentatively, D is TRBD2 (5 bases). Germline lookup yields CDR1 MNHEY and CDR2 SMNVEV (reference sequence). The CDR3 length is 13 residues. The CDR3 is CATRASSYNEQFF. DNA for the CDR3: TGTGCTACGCGGGCGAGCTCCTACAATGAGCAGTTCTTC.

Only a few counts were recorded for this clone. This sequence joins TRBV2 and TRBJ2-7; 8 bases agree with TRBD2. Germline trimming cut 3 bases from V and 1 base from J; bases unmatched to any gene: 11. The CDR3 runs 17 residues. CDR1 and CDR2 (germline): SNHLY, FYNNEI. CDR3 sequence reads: CASSEGYTSGLSYEQYF. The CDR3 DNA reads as TGTGCCAGCAGTGAGGGTTACACTAGCGGCCTTTCCTACGAGCAGTACTTC.

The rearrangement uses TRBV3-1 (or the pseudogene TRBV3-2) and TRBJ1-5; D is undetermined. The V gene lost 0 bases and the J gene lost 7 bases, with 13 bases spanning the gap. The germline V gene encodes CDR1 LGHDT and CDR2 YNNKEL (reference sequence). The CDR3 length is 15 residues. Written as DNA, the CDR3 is TGTGCCAGCAGCCAAGATCCGGGGTGGAACCAGCCCCAGCATTTT. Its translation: CASSQDPGWNQPQHF.

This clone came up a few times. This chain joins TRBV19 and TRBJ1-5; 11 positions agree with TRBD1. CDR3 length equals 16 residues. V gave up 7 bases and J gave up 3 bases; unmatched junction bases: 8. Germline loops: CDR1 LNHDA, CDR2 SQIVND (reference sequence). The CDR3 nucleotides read TGTGCCAGTAATCCTAGGGACAGGGGGGCCAATCAGCCCCAGCATTTT. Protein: CASNPRDRGANQPQHF.

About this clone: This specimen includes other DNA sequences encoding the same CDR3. CDR3 sequence reads: CASSPGGSGNTIYF. CDR3 DNA sequence: TGTGCCAGCAGCCCCGGGGGATCAGGAAACACCATATATTTT. The rearrangement links TRBV11-2 to TRBJ1-3, with TRBD1 as a possible D gene (5 bases). Trimming left V 5 bases short and J 4 bases short, with 12 bases between. This CDR3 has 14 amino acids. CDR1 SGHAT and CDR2 FQNNGV come from the germline V gene.

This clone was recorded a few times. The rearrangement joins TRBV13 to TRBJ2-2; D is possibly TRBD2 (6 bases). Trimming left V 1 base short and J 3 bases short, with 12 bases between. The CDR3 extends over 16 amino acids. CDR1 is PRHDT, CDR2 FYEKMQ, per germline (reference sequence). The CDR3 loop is CASSLDAGGYTGELFF. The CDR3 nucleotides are TGTGCCAGCAGCTTAGATGCCGGGGGTTACACCGGGGAGCTGTTTTTT.

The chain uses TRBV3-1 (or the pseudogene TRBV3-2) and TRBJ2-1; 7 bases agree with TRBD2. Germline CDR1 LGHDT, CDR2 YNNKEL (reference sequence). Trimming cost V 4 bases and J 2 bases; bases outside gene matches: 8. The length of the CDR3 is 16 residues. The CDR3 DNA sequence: TGTGCCAGCAGCCCCCCGCTAGCGGAAGCCTACAATGAGCAGTTCTTC. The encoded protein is CASSPPLAEAYNEQFF.

The CDR3 DNA is TGTGCCAGCTCACCCGGACTAGCGGGAGGAAAAACCGGGGAGCTGTTTTTT. It is translated as CASSPGLAGGKTGELFF. The chain joins TRBV18 to TRBJ2-2; 14 nucleotides match TRBD2. V lost 3 bases to trimming and J lost 5 bases; unmatched junction nucleotides: 5. CDR3 length: 17 amino acids. Germline V gene data show CDR1 as KGHSH and CDR2 as LQKENI.

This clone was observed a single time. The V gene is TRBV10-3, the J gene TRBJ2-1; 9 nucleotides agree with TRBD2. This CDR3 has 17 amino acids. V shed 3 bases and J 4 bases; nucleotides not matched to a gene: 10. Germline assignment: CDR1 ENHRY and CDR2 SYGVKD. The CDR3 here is CAISDATGLAEYNEQFF. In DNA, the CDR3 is TGTGCCATCAGTGACGCAACGGGACTAGCAGAATACAATGAGCAGTTCTTC.

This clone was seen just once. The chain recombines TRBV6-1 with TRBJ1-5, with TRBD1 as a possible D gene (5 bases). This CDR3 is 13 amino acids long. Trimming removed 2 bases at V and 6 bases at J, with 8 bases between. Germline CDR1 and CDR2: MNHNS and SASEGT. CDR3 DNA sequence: TGTGCCAGCAGTGAAAGCGGGGCTCAGCCCCAGCATTTT. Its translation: CASSESGAQPQHF.